This TCR beta chain was identified in a study of T-cell memory formation after mild COVID-19. Study-wide background: Largely donor-specific sequence clusters came from a couple of donors. General observations from the study: Mainly in CM and EM were contracting CD4+ clones; CD8+ were in EMRA. Clones contracting over day 15 to 85 were CD4/CD8 balanced, with later expanders leaning CD4+.

cDNA libraries for TCR alpha and TCR beta, carrying sample barcodes and UMIs, came from 5'RACE with constant-segment primers. MiXCR was run by TCRdb on the 5' RACE reads, yielding one entry per CDR3 protein. The data show 390,000 or so distinct CDR3 sequences, 15% to 20% seen once. This clonotype has just a few counts. Its antigen remains unknown. V lost 0 bases, J lost 6 bases, and 24 bases lay in between. Germline assignment: CDR1 MGHRA and CDR2 YSYEKL. The CDR3 is made up of 19 amino acids. Sequencing was done on a sample of PBMCs or a T cell subset sorted from them (not recorded which). The chain uses TRBV4-1 and TRBJ2-4; D may match TRBD1 or TRBD2 (5 bases each). The origin of this receptor is a man between 18 and 35 years old who had mild COVID-19 (a few samples of this study predate the infection). Cell type and time point are not known. The chain's CDR3 is CASSQEGTGGWRSANIQYF. CDR3 sequence (DNA): TGCGCCAGCAGCCAAGAGGGGACGGGTGGTTGGCGGTCAGCAAACATTCAGTACTTC.